This T cell receptor (beta chain) was identified during a study of blood T cell repertoires in COVID-19. The wider study: T cells, B-cell-depleted T cells, or PBMCs provided the cDNA or gDNA that served as material.

The germline V gene has CDR1 SNHLY and CDR2 FYNNEI. Losses at the gene ends were 2 bases for V and 8 bases for J; bases not matched to a gene: 2. CDR3 length: 12 residues. Original data processing: For nucleated cells, counts were estimated from reference gene primer amplification. The table came from immunoSEQ multiplex PCR; TCRdb's copy has only in-frame clones and leaves some out. The D gene and trimming were derived from the DNA, and the V and J assignments and clone size from that table. The sample contains about 520,000 clones, approximately 83% of which appear only once. Input material: peripheral blood. This receptor was identified in a human donor in a cohort sampled during active COVID-19. The rearrangement joins TRBV2 to TRBJ1-2; 7 bases align to TRBD1. CDR3 DNA sequence: TGTGCCAGCAGTGAAACAGGGGAGGGCTACACCTTC. This encodes CASSETGEGYTF.